This is a list of T cell receptor beta chains from one sample in a study of blood T cell repertoires in COVID-19. Profiled with immunoSEQ multiplex PCR; TCRdb holds only in-frame clones, not every one. This sample has 150,000 to 200,000 clones; about 90% occur once, and the top ten carry 2.5%. Sequenced sample: peripheral blood. The receptors come from a man between 35 and 55 years old with active or convalescent COVID-19. Each CDR3 is given with its conserved first and last residue. D genes are given only for firm matches. Only part of the rows carry a size: once, few, many, or a class if the clone is expanded.

TRBJ1-2,TRBV5-5,NA,NA,TGTGCCAGCAGCTTGGAAACCGGGAAGTGGAACACCTTC,CASSLETGKWNTF
TRBJ1-4,TRBV5-1,TRBD1,NA,TGCGCCAGCAGCTCCGGGACAGTTTATGAAAAACTGTTTTTT,CASSSGTVYEKLFF
TRBJ1-3,TRBV18,NA,once,TGTGCCAGCTCACCGAATCAGTCTGGAAACACCATATATTTT,CASSPNQSGNTIYF
TRBJ2-5,TRBV19,NA,NA,TGTGCCAGTAGTATAGCCGGGGGAGGATCAGAGACCCAGTACTTC,CASSIAGGGSETQYF
TRBJ2-2,TRBV7-9,NA,NA,TGTGCCAGCAGTCTCGCACAGGGGAACACCGGGGAGCTGTTTTTT,CASSLAQGNTGELFF
TRBJ1-2,TRBV10-1,TRBD1,NA,TGCGCCAGCACCAACCTGATGACAGGGACTAACTATGGCTACACCTTC,CASTNLMTGTNYGYTF
TRBJ1-2,TRBV11-1,TRBD1,many,TGTGCCAGCAGCCACAGGGGGCAAGGTGGCTACACCTTC,CASSHRGQGGYTF
TRBJ2-3,TRBV7-8,NA,once,TGTGCCAGCAGCTTAGATAGAGACACGAGCACAGATACGCAGTATTTT,CASSLDRDTSTDTQYF
TRBJ2-3,TRBV28,TRBD1,once,TGTGCCAGCAGTGAGGCCGGGACAGGGAAAGATACGCAGTATTTT,CASSEAGTGKDTQYF
TRBJ1-6,TRBV11-2,NA,NA,TGTGCCAGCAGCCTATCCAGTGGGAGCCACTATAATTCACCCCTCCACTTT,CASSLSSGSHYNSPLHF
TRBJ1-2,TRBV19,NA,NA,TGTGCCAGTAGTATAGATATCAGGTACCTCTATGGCTACACCTTC,CASSIDIRYLYGYTF
TRBJ2-5,TRBV15,NA,NA,TGTGCCACCAGCAGGGGTGACAGCCAAGAGACCCAGTACTTC,CATSRGDSQETQYF
TRBJ1-2,TRBV19,TRBD1,NA,TGTGCCAGTAGAGGGGGTACGGGACAGAGAAACTATGGCTACACCTTC,CASRGGTGQRNYGYTF
TRBJ1-3,TRBV11-1,TRBD1,few,TGTGCCAGCAGCCCGGGACAGGCAGGAAACACCATATATTTT,CASSPGQAGNTIYF
TRBJ1-1,TRBV27,TRBD1,NA,TGTGCCAGCAGTTCGCCGGGACAGGGGGCGAAAACGGAAGCTTTCTTT,CASSSPGQGAKTEAFF
TRBJ2-4,TRBV29-1,NA,NA,TGCAGCGTCCTAGGGGCGGGACTAGCCAAAAACATTCAGTACTTC,CSVLGAGLAKNIQYF
TRBJ1-5,TRBV30,TRBD1,NA,TGTGCCTGGAGTAGGGACAGGGGCAATCAGCCCCAGCATTTT,CAWSRDRGNQPQHF
TRBJ1-3,TRBV3-1/TRBV3-2,TRBD1,NA,TGTGCCAGCAGCTCATTCTTGACCCCCCGGGACAGCTCTGGAAACACCATATATTTT,CASSSFLTPRDSSGNTIYF
TRBJ2-3,TRBV5-6,TRBD2,few,TGTGCCAGCAGCCTTCGACTAGCGGGCGACACAGATACGCAGTATTTT,CASSLRLAGDTDTQYF
TRBJ1-4,TRBV4-1,TRBD1,NA,TGCGCCAGCAGCCGGAACCCGGGACAGCTAAATGAAAAACTGTTTTTT,CASSRNPGQLNEKLFF
TRBJ1-1,TRBV6-5,NA,once,TGTGCCAGCAGTTACGGCGGGAAGAACACTGAAGCTTTCTTT,CASSYGGKNTEAFF
TRBJ2-7,TRBV29-1,NA,NA,TGCAGCGTTGTACTCCAGCGGTTTATGGAGCAGTACTTC,CSVVLQRFMEQYF
TRBJ1-4,TRBV11-2,NA,NA,TGTGCCAGCAGCTTAAGACTCTGGCAGAATAATGAAAAACTGTTTTTT,CASSLRLWQNNEKLFF
TRBJ1-1,TRBV24-1,TRBD1,NA,TGTGCCACCAGCCCGGGGCAGGGGGCTTACACTGAAGCTTTCTTT,CATSPGQGAYTEAFF
TRBJ2-2,TRBV5-1,NA,NA,TGCGCCAGCAGCATGCGAACTGTTACGAACACCGGGGAGCTGTTTTTT,CASSMRTVTNTGELFF
TRBJ1-1,TRBV4-2,NA,NA,TGTGCCAGCAGCCAAGATGGGGCTACGAACACTGAAGCTTTCTTT,CASSQDGATNTEAFF
TRBJ1-5,TRBV19,NA,NA,TGTGCCAGTAGTATAGATCGGGTAGGGGGCAATCAGCCCCAGCATTTT,CASSIDRVGGNQPQHF
TRBJ2-3,TRBV18,NA,NA,TGTGCCAGCTCACCCACCTCCAGGTACACAGATACGCAGTATTTT,CASSPTSRYTDTQYF
TRBJ2-7,TRBV2,TRBD2,NA,TGTGCCAGCAGTGAGGGTCCGGGACTACTATCCTACGAGCAGTACTTC,CASSEGPGLLSYEQYF
TRBJ1-4,TRBV5-1,NA,NA,TGCGCCAGCAGCGATGTACTTAATGAAAAACTGTTTTTT,CASSDVLNEKLFF
TRBJ2-5,TRBV11-2,TRBD2,NA,TGTGCCAGCAGCTTAGACGGGGGGGCCCGAGAGACCCAGTACTTC,CASSLDGGARETQYF
TRBJ2-3,TRBV30,TRBD2,NA,TGTGCCTGGAGTGAGGGAGGGTGGAGCACAGATACGCAGTATTTT,CAWSEGGWSTDTQYF
TRBJ2-5,TRBV6-2/TRBV6-3,TRBD2,once,TGTGCCAGCAGTTCCGGACTAGCGGGGACCCAGTACTTC,CASSSGLAGTQYF
TRBJ2-4,TRBV3-1/TRBV3-2,TRBD1,NA,TGTGCCAGCAGCCAAGATTGGGCAGGGGGAAACATTCAGTACTTC,CASSQDWAGGNIQYF
TRBJ1-1,TRBV5-1,NA,NA,TGCGCCAGCAGCTTGGAACCAGGGCTCAACACTGAAGCTTTCTTT,CASSLEPGLNTEAFF
TRBJ2-2,TRBV29-1,TRBD1,NA,TGCAGCGTACTAACACAGGGGATCACCGGGGAGCTGTTTTTT,CSVLTQGITGELFF
TRBJ1-1,TRBV7-9,NA,NA,TGTGCCAGCAGCTTAGGCTATGGCACAGTGAACACTGAAGCTTTCTTT,CASSLGYGTVNTEAFF
TRBJ2-7,TRBV3-1/TRBV3-2,TRBD2,few,TGTGCCAGCAGCCAAGTGGATACGGGACTAGCGAGCAACGAGCAGTACTTC,CASSQVDTGLASNEQYF
TRBJ1-2,TRBV3-1/TRBV3-2,TRBD1,NA,TGTGCCAGCAGCAAAGGGACAGGGAAGACGGGTGGAGGCTACACCTTC,CASSKGTGKTGGGYTF
TRBJ1-2,TRBV4-3,NA,NA,TGCGCCAGCAGCCAAGTTGGGCGGGGAGGGAATGGCTACACCTTC,CASSQVGRGGNGYTF
TRBJ1-6,TRBV5-1,NA,NA,TGCGCCAGCAGCTTATCTCCAGGTGGTCATGAACCCCTCCACTTT,CASSLSPGGHEPLHF
TRBJ1-1,TRBV6-6,TRBD1,NA,TGTGCCAGCCTAAGAAACCAGGGACAGGAAGCTTTCTTT,CASLRNQGQEAFF
TRBJ2-2,TRBV6-5,NA,NA,TGTGCCAGCAGGCCTGGGGGGGCCTACACCGGGGAGCTGTTTTTT,CASRPGGAYTGELFF
TRBJ1-2,TRBV5-1,TRBD1,NA,TGCGCCAGCAGCTTGGCACAGGGGAGCCCTCTAGGCTATGGCTACACCTTC,CASSLAQGSPLGYGYTF
TRBJ2-1,TRBV10-3,TRBD2,many,TGTGCCCTCCATTATAGCGGGGGGCCGCCGGATGAGCAGTTCTTC,CALHYSGGPPDEQFF
TRBJ2-6,TRBV5-6,TRBD1,NA,TGTGCCAGCAGCCAGCGTACAGGGGCTGGGGCCAACGTCCTGACTTTC,CASSQRTGAGANVLTF
TRBJ1-1,TRBV5-1,NA,NA,TGCGCCAGCAGCACCGATCCGGGTTCTGTGAACACTGAAGCTTTCTTT,CASSTDPGSVNTEAFF
TRBJ2-3,TRBV4-2,TRBD2,NA,TGTGCCAGCAGCCAAGAAGGTAAAGCGGGGGCCCCAGATACGCAGTATTTT,CASSQEGKAGAPDTQYF
TRBJ1-2,TRBV3-1/TRBV3-2,NA,NA,TGTGCCAGCAGCCAAGATCGGGGATCCTATGGCTACACCTTC,CASSQDRGSYGYTF
TRBJ2-2,TRBV6-6,TRBD1,NA,TGTGCCAGCAGTTCTCGACAGGGTTTCACCGGGGAGCTGTTTTTT,CASSSRQGFTGELFF
TRBJ2-1,TRBV28,NA,NA,TGTGCCAGCAGTTTATCCCGGACAGAGCAGTTCTTC,CASSLSRTEQFF
TRBJ2-1,TRBV7-9,NA,NA,TGTGCCAGCAGCCCAAGGAGCATTGAGCAGTTCTTC,CASSPRSIEQFF
TRBJ1-2,TRBV9,TRBD1,NA,TGTGCCAGCAGTGATGGGGACAGGGTTAACTATGGCTACACCTTC,CASSDGDRVNYGYTF
TRBJ1-2,TRBV30,NA,once,TGTGCCTGGAAGGCAGGGTTCGACTATGGCTACACCTTC,CAWKAGFDYGYTF
TRBJ1-5,TRBV19,NA,once,TGTGCCAGTAGTATAGAGCTGCGGCAGCTCAATCAGCCCCAGCATTTT,CASSIELRQLNQPQHF
TRBJ1-6,TRBV10-3,NA,NA,TGTGCCATCAGTGAGCCGAGTGGGCCCGGTAATTCACCCCTCCACTTT,CAISEPSGPGNSPLHF
TRBJ2-1,TRBV7-3,NA,NA,TGTGCCAGCAGCCTCCAGCGGAGCTCCTACAATGAGCAGTTCTTC,CASSLQRSSYNEQFF
TRBJ1-6,TRBV15,NA,NA,TGTGCCACCAGCAGAGATCGCGGGAATTCACCCCTCCACTTT,CATSRDRGNSPLHF